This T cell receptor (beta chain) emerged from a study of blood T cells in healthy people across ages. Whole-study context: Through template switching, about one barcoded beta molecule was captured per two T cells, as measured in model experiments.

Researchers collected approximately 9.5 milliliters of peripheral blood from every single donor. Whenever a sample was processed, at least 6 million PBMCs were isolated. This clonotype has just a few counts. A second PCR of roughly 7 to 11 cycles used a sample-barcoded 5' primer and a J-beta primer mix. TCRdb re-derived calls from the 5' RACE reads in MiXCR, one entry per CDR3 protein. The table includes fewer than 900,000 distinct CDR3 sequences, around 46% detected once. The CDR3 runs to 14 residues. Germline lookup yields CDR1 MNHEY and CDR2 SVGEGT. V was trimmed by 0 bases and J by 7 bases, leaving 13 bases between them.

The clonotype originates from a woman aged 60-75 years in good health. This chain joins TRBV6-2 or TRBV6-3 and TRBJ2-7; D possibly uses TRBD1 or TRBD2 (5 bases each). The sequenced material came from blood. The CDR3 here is CASSYSGPEGEQYF. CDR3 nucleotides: TGTGCCAGCAGTTACTCCGGACCCGAGGGGGAGCAGTACTTC.